This TCR beta chain originates from a study of blood T cell repertoires in COVID-19. As for the study in general: From the United States, Italy and Spain came samples of acute and convalescent COVID-19. T cells, B-cell-depleted T cells, or PBMCs supplied cDNA or gDNA.

The CDR3 has 15 amino acids. The germline V gene has CDR1 MNHEY and CDR2 SVGAGI. Trimming cost V 6 bases and J 9 bases; bases outside gene matches: 15. As originally analysed: Reference gene primer amplification gave nucleated cell count estimates. Assay: immunoSEQ multiplex PCR; the TCRdb copy retains only in-frame clones and omits some. Clone size and the V and J calls come from that table; the DNA yielded D and trimming. This sample has fewer than 250,000 clones, with 88% found just once. The chain employs TRBV6-5 and TRBJ2-5; TRBD2 matches at 8 bases. This clonotype was sampled from a human donor in a cohort sampled during active COVID-19. Input material: peripheral blood. The CDR3 sequence: CASSRPGTSGAAQYF. CDR3 nucleotide sequence: TGTGCCAGCAGCCGCCCTGGGACTAGTGGTGCAGCCCAGTACTTC.